A single sample gave rise to the 8 T cell receptor beta chains below, sequenced in a study of T cell responses to AZD1222 COVID-19 vaccine. Measured with immunoSEQ multiplex PCR; TCRdb has only the in-frame clones, and not every one. The sample includes 150,000 or so clones, about nine tenths seen only once; the top ten take about 1.4%. The sample here was peripheral blood, taken on day 0 of AZD1222 vaccination. The receptors stem from an adult in good health.

The chain uses TRBV6-5 and TRBJ2-2; TRBD1 is a possible D gene (6 bases). The CDR3 length is 15 residues. The V end was cut by 1 base, the J end by 5 bases, with 11 bases between. The V gene's germline CDR1 is MNHEY and CDR2 SVGAGI. The CDR3, as DNA: TGTGCCAGCAGTTACTTACAGGGTGGGACCGGGGAGCTGTTTTTT. This codes for CASSYLQGGTGELFF.

This rearrangement joins TRBV4-1 to TRBJ1-2, with 7 bases matching TRBD1. V trimming: 2 bases; J trimming: 5 bases; junction bases outside the gene matches: 5. The CDR3 contains 14 residues. Per the germline V gene, CDR1 is MGHRA and CDR2 is YSYEKL. The CDR3 is CASSQPGQTYGYTF. CDR3 DNA sequence: TGCGCCAGCAGCCAACCGGGACAGACTTATGGCTACACCTTC.

This clone has just one count. CDR3 region: CASSARVAGTYEQYF. The CDR3 nucleotides read TGTGCCAGTAGTGCCCGGGTAGCGGGGACCTACGAGCAGTACTTC. The chain couples TRBV19 to TRBJ2-7; 8 bases fit TRBD2. J lost 2 bases, V lost 5 bases, and 8 bases had no gene match. The CDR3 runs 15 residues. Germline CDR1 LNHDA, CDR2 SQIVND (reference sequence).

This rearrangement joins TRBV6-5 to TRBJ2-4; 9 bases line up with TRBD1. The CDR3 totals 15 residues. CDR1 MNHEY and CDR2 SVGAGI come from the germline V gene. Unmatched junction bases numbered 9, after V lost 5 bases and J lost 7 bases. CDR3 in amino acids: CASSIRTGVDNIQYF. Here the CDR3 DNA reads TGTGCCAGCAGTATTCGGACAGGGGTTGACAACATTCAGTACTTC.

V usage is TRBV6-5 and J usage is TRBJ1-4, with D unclear. Per the germline V gene, CDR1 is MNHEY and CDR2 is SVGAGI. The CDR3 has 14 residues. Trimming removed 5 bases at V and 0 bases at J, with 7 bases between. CDR3 amino acids: CASSRTTTNEKLFF. In DNA, the CDR3 is TGTGCCAGCAGTCGGACCACAACTAATGAAAAACTGTTTTTT.

This rearrangement joins TRBV23-1 to TRBJ1-4; tentatively, D is TRBD1 (6 bases). TRBV23-1 counts as an open reading frame of uncertain function. Trimming removed 11 bases from V and 3 bases from J, with 10 bases in between. The CDR3 covers 12 residues. The CDR3 coding sequence is TGCGCCCCAAGGGGGTCTAATGAAAAACTGTTTTTT. Translation: CAPRGSNEKLFF.

CDR3 region: CASVEVGQGLYEQYF. The CDR3 DNA sequence: TGTGCCAGCGTTGAAGTCGGACAGGGACTCTACGAGCAGTACTTC. This rearrangement joins TRBV2 to TRBJ2-7, with 8 bases lining up with TRBD1. Germline-derived CDR1 and CDR2 are SNHLY and FYNNEI. The V segment lost 8 bases and the J segment 3 bases; nucleotides outside the gene matches: 12. This CDR3 spans 15 amino acids. The whole variable domain, filled in from reference TRBV2 and TRBJ2-7, reads EPEVTQTPSHQVTQMGQEVILRCVPISNHLYFYWYRQILGQKVEFLVSFYNNEISEKSEIFDDQFSVERPDGSNFTLKIRSTKLEDSAMYFCASVEVGQGLYEQYFGPGTRLTVT.

The chain links TRBV29-1 to TRBJ1-2; D gene ambiguous. Looked up from germline, CDR1 is SQVTM and CDR2 is ANQGSEA. This CDR3 spans 14 amino acids. V dropped 3 bases and J dropped 0 bases, with 11 bases sitting between them. The CDR3 loop reads CSVDLPTANYGYTF. In DNA form, the CDR3 reads TGCAGCGTTGACCTCCCAACAGCTAACTATGGCTACACCTTC. Full variable domain (remainder filled in from reference TRBV29-1 and TRBJ1-2): SAVISQKPSRDICQRGTSLTIQCQVDSQVTMMFWYRQQPGQSLTLIATANQGSEATYESGFVIDKFPISRPNLTFSTLTVSNMSPEDSSIYLCSVDLPTANYGYTFGSGTRLTVV.